This passage covers 5 T cell receptor beta chains from one sample sequenced in a study of cytomegalovirus exposure and HLA in healthy donors (dated by TCRdb to the late 2010s). Libraries came from the immunoSEQ multiplex PCR assay. For the multiplex PCR, a mixture combining 60 forward primers for TCR Vbeta segments and 13 reverse primers for TCR Jbeta segments was used. TCRdb provides this immuneACCESS table in a form limited to in-frame rearrangements. Some clones are lacking; in checked studies, under half of them reflect an unresolved V gene, and why the rest are absent is not known. This sample gives 150,000 to 200,000 clones in total; approximately 85% of them show up just once. 2% to 2.5% of the sample rests with the top ten. Sequencing was performed on PBMCs. The source is a man aged 18 to 29 in good health and CMV-seropositive.

The chain joins TRBV23-1 to TRBJ2-7; no clear D gene. TRBV23-1 is marked as an open reading frame, function uncertain. Trimming took 4 bases from V and 3 from J, leaving 4 bases between them. The CDR3 totals 11 residues. The CDR3 coding sequence is TGCGCCAGCAGTCGCAGCTACGAGCAGTACTTC. Protein: CASSRSYEQYF.

The chain links TRBV18 to TRBJ1-5; D is undetermined. The CDR3 has 14 residues. Germline CDR1 and CDR2: KGHSH and LQKENI. V gave up 6 bases and J gave up 7 bases, with 16 bases separating them. CDR3 sequence (DNA): TGTGCCAGCTCCCCCGGGTCCGGGAACCAGCCCCAGCATTTT. This encodes CASSPGSGNQPQHF.

This clone appeared a single time. This CDR3 reads CASSPVGGNEQFF. CDR3 coding DNA: TGTGCCAGCAGCCCGGTGGGGGGGAATGAGCAGTTCTTC. This rearrangement joins TRBV7-8 to TRBJ2-1, with TRBD2 matching 7 bases. The CDR3 contains 13 residues. Looked up from germline, CDR1 is SGHVS and CDR2 is FQNEAQ. Trimming removed 5 bases from V and 7 bases from J; junction bases left unmatched: 5.

The CDR3: CASRGLTGNTGELFF. CDR3 in DNA: TGTGCCAGCAGGGGACTTACAGGGAACACCGGGGAGCTGTTTTTT. J is TRBJ2-2 and V is TRBV2, with TRBD2 as a possible D gene (6 bases). The CDR3 is 15 amino acids. The germline V gene encodes CDR1 SNHLY and CDR2 FYNNEI. With 6 bases removed from V and 1 base from J, the gap between germline ends came to 12 bases.

This rearrangement joins TRBV7-7 to TRBJ2-3; 8 bases line up with TRBD2. Germline lookup yields CDR1 SSHAT and CDR2 FNYEAQ (reference sequence). This CDR3 is built from 15 residues. Trimming at V came to 5 bases and at J to 2 bases, leaving 6 bases not matched to a gene. In DNA form, the CDR3 reads TGTGCCAGCAGCCAAAGCGGGAGCCTCACAGATACGCAGTATTTT. Encoded protein: CASSQSGSLTDTQYF.